This T cell receptor beta chain was captured by sequencing in a study of vaccination effects on CD4 cells after COVID-19 (dated by TCRdb to 2021 to 2024). As for the study more broadly: Participants received two doses of either the BNT162b2 or the mRNA-1273 mRNA SARS-CoV-2 vaccine. SARS-CoV-2 spike-specific CD4+ TCR repertoires from before and after mRNA vaccination were compared in COVID-19 convalescent patients and in infection-naive vaccine recipients. A total of 10 COVID-19 convalescent patients and a handful of SARS-CoV-2-naive healthy vaccine recipients were included in the full study. Cultures from other donors in the study were sequenced using the Oncomine TCR Beta short-read assay on an Illumina iSeq 100. Study-wide conclusions, independent of this receptor: The study was limited by a small number of convalescent patients, and early post-infection timepoints were lacking. Marked clonal contraction was observed in both infection-induced and vaccine-induced clones at late post-vaccination timepoints, consistent with waning T cell responses. In healthy vaccine recipients, vaccine-induced clones were almost all SARS-CoV-2 mono-reactive, with only 1 of 255 being cross-reactive with common cold coronaviruses.

CDR3 length: 14 amino acids, cysteine to phenylalanine. Of all the DNA, just the CDR3 is kept, 42 bases in frame from base 1. The germline V gene encodes CDR1 SGHRS and CDR2 YFSETQ. V loses 5 bases at its end and J loses 3 bases; junction bases beyond the gene matches: 7. Receptor amplification or capture employed the immunoSEQ multiplex PCR assay. DNA from the cultured, isolated CD4+ T cells was subjected to TCR beta CDR3 sequencing. On the authors' methods: Non-productive TCR sequences were removed, reads were trimmed to the CDR3 region, and CDR3s of at least 7 amino acids were retained. Antigen-specific clonotypes were identified using the MANAFEST web app by comparison of expansion in peptide wells against reference cultures. To be called positive, a clone needed expansion at FDR<0.05 compared with the reference and with all other wells, an odds ratio greater than 5, and a frequency greater than 0.1% in two replicate wells. A clonotype was defined as cross-reactive if the clonotype was significantly expanded both in SARS-CoV-2 spike wells and in at least one common cold coronavirus spike condition. CDR3 similarity was assessed by Levenshtein distance using the stringdist R package, and unrooted trees were constructed with ape in R 3.6.1. The table comes from immuneACCESS by way of TCRdb, which keeps in-frame sequences with V and J called. Part of the clones is missing from these tables; in studies checked, under half for an unresolved V gene and the rest for unknown reasons. V and J calls and clone size are copied from that table; D and trimming were computed from the DNA. This sample gives 55,000 to 75,000 clones in total; 76% of them show up just once. The biggest ten clones account for around 2.8% of the sample.

The ViraFEST assay stimulated PBMC with viral peptide pools and then used TCR sequencing to identify antigen-specific CD4+ T cell clonotypes by expansion. After about 9 days of culture, CD4+ T cells were isolated with the EasySep CD4+ T cell isolation kit. Negative nucleocapsid antibody results before and after vaccination confirmed that the healthy vaccine recipients had no prior SARS-CoV-2 infection. Each well held more than 1.5 million PBMC cultured in IMDM containing around 5% human AB serum, roughly 9.9 IU/ml IL-2 and gentamicin, along with roughly 10 ug/ml peptides. Half of the culture medium was replaced with fresh IL-2-containing medium on days 3 and 7. Unless noted otherwise, every peptide stimulation condition was cultured in triplicate wells. Using Ficoll-Paque Plus gradient centrifugation, PBMC were separated from whole blood and then either used fresh or cryopreserved at -140C. The spike proteins of SARS-CoV-2 and of the common cold coronaviruses HCoV-NL63, HCoV-OC43 and HCoV-229E were spanned by overlapping peptide pools. The QIAamp micro DNA kit was used to extract genomic DNA from the cultured CD4+ T cells.

Concerning this clone itself: Which antigen it targets is not known. Nothing much larger sits one base from this clone, and base qualities are not available.

The sequence is built from TRBV5-1 and TRBJ1-1; 7 bases in the middle match TRBD1. The sequences come from CD4+ T cells from PBMCs cultured with HCoV-NL63 spike peptides, collected before COVID-19 vaccination. Per the publication, the cell subset or site label means: HCoV-NL63 spike overlapping peptide pool stimulation. The source is a human donor who received a COVID-19 vaccine. The CDR3 corresponds to CASRAQGWDTEAFF. The DNA is TGCGCCAGCAGGGCACAGGGGTGGGACACTGAAGCTTTCTTT.